This TCR beta chain is from a study of blood T cells in healthy people across ages. The second PCR ran roughly 7 to 12 cycles with a sample-barcoded 5' primer and J-beta primers. A single record per CDR3 protein comes from TCRdb applying MiXCR to the 5' RACE reads. The repertoire holds around 850,000 distinct CDR3 sequences, about 36% seen once, with over 10% in the top ten. As regards this clonotype: Its antigen is not identified.

Findings of the study overall: Naive CD4+ cell counts and diversity both ran higher in long-lived than in aged donors. It was held that diversity estimates obtained from one million T cells represented underestimates. In older individuals, TCR beta diversity per million T cells was lower, falling roughly linearly with age.

Per the germline V gene, CDR1 is SGHDN and CDR2 is FVKESK. This CDR3 region has 17 residues. This clonotype was obtained from a man aged 18 to 35 in good health. The chain is built from TRBV14 and TRBJ2-1; D could derive from TRBD1 or TRBD2 (5 bases each). The end of the DNA aligns better with TRBJ2-7, so the J call may be wrong. Sequences were obtained from blood. The CDR3 region is CASSRTGTTYSYNEQYF. DNA of the CDR3: TGTGCCAGCAGCCGAACCGGGACGACCTACTCCTACAATGAGCAGTACTTC.